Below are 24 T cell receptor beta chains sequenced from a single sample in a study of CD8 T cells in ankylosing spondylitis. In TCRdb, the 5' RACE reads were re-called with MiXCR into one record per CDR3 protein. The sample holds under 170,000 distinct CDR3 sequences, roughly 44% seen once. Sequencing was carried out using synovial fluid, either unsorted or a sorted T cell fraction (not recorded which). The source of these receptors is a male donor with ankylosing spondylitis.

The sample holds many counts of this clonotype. CDR3 loop: CSARSGPYEQYF. The CDR3 coding sequence is TGCAGCGCCCGCAGCGGGCCCTACGAGCAGTACTTC. The chain carries TRBV29-1 and TRBJ2-7; possibly TRBD2 for D (6 bases). Germline V CDR1 and CDR2: SQVTM, ANQGSEA. The V gene lost 7 bases and the J gene lost 2 bases, with 12 bases spanning the gap. The CDR3 consists of 12 residues.

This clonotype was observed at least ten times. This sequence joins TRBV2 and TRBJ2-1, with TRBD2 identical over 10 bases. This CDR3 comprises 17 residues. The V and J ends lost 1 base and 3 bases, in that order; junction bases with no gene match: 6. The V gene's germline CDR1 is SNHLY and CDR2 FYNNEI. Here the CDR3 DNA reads TGTGCCAGCAGTGAAGGGACTAGCGGTTCCTACTACAATGAGCAGTTCTTC. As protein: CASSEGTSGSYYNEQFF.

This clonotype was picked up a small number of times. CDR3 coding DNA: TGCGCCAGCAGCCAAGATTACGCGGGCGTCTCCTACAATGAGCAGTTCTTC. Translated, it gives CASSQDYAGVSYNEQFF. The gene calls are TRBV4-1 and TRBJ2-1, with D tentatively TRBD2 (5 bases). The V end lost 0 bases, the J end lost 0 bases, and 12 bases lay between the germline ends. There are 17 residues in the CDR3. Germline V gives CDR1 MGHRA, CDR2 YSYEKL.

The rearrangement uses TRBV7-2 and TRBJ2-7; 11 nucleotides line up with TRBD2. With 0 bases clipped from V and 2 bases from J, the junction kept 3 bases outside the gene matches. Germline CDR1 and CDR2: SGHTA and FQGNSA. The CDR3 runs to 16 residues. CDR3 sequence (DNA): TGTGCCAGCAGCTTAGCCGGGACTAGCGGAACCTACGAGCAGTACTTC. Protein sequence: CASSLAGTSGTYEQYF. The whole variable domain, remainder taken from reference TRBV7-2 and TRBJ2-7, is GAGVSQSPSNKVTEKGKDVELRCDPISGHTALYWYRQSLGQGLEFLIYFQGNSAPDKSGLPSDRFSAERTGGSVSTLTIQRTQQEDSAVYLCASSLAGTSGTYEQYFGPGTRLTVT.

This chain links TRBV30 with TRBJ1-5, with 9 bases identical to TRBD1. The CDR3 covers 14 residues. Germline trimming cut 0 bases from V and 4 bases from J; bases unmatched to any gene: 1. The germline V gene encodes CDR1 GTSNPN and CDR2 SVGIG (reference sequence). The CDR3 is CAWSVGTGNQPQHF. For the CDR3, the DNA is TGTGCCTGGAGTGTAGGGACAGGGAATCAGCCCCAGCATTTT.

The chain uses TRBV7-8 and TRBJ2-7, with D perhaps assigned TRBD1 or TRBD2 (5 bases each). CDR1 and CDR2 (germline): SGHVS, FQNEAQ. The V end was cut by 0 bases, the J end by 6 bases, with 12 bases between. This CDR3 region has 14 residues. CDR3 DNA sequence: TGTGCCAGCAGCTTAGCAGGGGCCGGGACCGAGCAGTACTTC. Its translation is CASSLAGAGTEQYF.

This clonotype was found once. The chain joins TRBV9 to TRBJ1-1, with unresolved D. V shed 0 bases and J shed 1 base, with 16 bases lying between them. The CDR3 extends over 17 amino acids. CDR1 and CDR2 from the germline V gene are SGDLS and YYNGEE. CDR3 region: CASSVVSDRTENTEAFF. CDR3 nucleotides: TGTGCCAGCAGCGTAGTAAGTGATCGGACGGAGAACACTGAAGCTTTCTTT.

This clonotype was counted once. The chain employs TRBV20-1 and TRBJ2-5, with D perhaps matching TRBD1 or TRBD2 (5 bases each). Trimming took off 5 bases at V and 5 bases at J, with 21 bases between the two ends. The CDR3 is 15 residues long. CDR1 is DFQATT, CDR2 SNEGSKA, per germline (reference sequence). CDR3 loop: CSAALGTARRETQYF. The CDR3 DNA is TGCAGTGCTGCCCTTGGGACCGCAAGGCGTGAGACCCAGTACTTC.

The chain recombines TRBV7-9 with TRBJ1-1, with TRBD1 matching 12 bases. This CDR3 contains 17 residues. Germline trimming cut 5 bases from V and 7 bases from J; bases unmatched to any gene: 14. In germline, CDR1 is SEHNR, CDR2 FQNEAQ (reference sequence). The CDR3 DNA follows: TGTGCCAGCAGCCCCGGGACAGGGGGCTGGAATGTGGGTGAAGCTTTCTTT. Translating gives CASSPGTGGWNVGEAFF.

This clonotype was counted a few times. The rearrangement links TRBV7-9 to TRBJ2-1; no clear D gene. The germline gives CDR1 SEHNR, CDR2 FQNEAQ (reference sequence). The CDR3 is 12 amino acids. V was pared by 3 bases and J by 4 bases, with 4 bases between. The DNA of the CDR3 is TGTGCCAGCAGCTTTTTATACAATGAGCAGTTCTTC. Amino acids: CASSFLYNEQFF.

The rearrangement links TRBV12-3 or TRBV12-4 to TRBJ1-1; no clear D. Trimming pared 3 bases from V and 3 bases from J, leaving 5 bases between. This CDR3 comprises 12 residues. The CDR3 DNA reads TGTGCCAGCAGTTTCTTCTACACTGAAGCTTTCTTT. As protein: CASSFFYTEAFF.

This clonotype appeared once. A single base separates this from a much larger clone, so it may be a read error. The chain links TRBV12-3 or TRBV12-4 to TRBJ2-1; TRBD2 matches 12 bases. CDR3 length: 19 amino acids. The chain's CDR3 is CTCRPLAGGAYSSYNEQFF. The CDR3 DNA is TGTACCTGCAGACCGCTAGCGGGGGGGGCTTATAGCTCCTACAATGAGCAGTTCTTC.

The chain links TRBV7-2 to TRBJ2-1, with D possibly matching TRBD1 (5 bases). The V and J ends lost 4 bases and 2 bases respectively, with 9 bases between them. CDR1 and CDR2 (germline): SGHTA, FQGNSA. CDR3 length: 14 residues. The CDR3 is CASSSWGPYNEQFF. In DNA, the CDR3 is TGTGCCAGCAGCTCTTGGGGCCCCTACAATGAGCAGTTCTTC.

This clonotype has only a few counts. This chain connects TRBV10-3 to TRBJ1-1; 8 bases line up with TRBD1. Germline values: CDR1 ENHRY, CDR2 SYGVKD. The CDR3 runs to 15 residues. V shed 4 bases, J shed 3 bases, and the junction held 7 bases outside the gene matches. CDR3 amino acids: CAISGRQGSYTEAFF. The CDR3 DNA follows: TGTGCCATCAGTGGGAGACAGGGGAGTTACACTGAAGCTTTCTTT.

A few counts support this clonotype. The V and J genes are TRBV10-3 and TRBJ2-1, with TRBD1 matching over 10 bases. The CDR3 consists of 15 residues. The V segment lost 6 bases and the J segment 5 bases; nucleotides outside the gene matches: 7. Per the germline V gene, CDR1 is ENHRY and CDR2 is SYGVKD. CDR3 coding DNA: TGTGCCATCAGACCTCGACAGGGGGCTCACAATGAGCAGTTCTTC. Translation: CAIRPRQGAHNEQFF.

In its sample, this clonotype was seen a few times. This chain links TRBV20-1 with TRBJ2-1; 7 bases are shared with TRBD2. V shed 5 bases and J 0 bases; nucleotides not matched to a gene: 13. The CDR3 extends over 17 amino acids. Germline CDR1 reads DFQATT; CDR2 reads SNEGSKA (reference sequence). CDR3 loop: CSAWRWWGGSSYNEQFF. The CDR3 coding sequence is TGCAGTGCTTGGAGGTGGTGGGGCGGGAGCTCCTACAATGAGCAGTTCTTC.

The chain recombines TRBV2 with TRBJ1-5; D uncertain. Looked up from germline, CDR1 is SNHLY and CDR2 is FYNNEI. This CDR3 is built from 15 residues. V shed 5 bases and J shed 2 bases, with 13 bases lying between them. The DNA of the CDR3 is TGTGCCAGCAGTCGTCTTAACACCGGCAATCAGCCCCAGCATTTT. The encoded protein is CASSRLNTGNQPQHF. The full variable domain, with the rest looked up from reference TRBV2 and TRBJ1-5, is EPEVTQTPSHQVTQMGQEVILRCVPISNHLYFYWYRQILGQKVEFLVSFYNNEISEKSEIFDDQFSVERPDGSNFTLKIRSTKLEDSAMYFCASSRLNTGNQPQHFGDGTRLSIL.

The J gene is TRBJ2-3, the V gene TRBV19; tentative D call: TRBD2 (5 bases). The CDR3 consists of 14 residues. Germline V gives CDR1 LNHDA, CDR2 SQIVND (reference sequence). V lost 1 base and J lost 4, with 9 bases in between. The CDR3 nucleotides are TGTGCCAGTAGTATAGGGACTGGGGCAGATACGCAGTATTTT. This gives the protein CASSIGTGADTQYF. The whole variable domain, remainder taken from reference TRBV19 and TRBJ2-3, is DGGITQSPKYLFRKEGQNVTLSCEQNLNHDAMYWYRQDPGQGLRLIYYSQIVNDFQKGDIAEGYSVSREKKESFPLTVTSAQKNPTAFYLCASSIGTGADTQYFGPGTRLTVL.

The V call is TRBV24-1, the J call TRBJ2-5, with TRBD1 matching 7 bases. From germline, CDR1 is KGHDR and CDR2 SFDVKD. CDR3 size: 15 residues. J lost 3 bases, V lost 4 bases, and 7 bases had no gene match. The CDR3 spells CATSDQGQREETQYF. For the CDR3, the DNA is TGTGCCACCAGTGACCAGGGACAGCGAGAAGAGACCCAGTACTTC.

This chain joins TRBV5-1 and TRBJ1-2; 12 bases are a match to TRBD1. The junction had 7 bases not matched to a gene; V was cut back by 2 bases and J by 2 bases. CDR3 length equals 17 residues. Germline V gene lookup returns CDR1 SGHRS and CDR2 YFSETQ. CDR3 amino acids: CASSFRDRGRGNYGYTF. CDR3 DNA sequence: TGCGCCAGCAGCTTCCGGGACAGGGGGCGAGGGAACTATGGCTACACCTTC.

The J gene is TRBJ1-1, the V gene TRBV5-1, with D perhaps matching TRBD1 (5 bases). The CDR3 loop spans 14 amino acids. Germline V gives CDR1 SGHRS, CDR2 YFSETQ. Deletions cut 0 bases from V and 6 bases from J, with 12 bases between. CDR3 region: CASSLGQMPAEAFF. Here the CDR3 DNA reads TGCGCCAGCAGCTTGGGACAGATGCCCGCTGAAGCTTTCTTT.

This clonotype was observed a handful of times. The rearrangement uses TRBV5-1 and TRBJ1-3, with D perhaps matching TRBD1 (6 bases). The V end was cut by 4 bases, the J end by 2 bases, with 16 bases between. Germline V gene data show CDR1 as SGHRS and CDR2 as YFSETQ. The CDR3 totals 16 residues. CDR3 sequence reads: CASSPTDRRTGNTIYF. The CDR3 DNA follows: TGCGCCAGCAGCCCGACAGACAGGCGGACTGGAAACACCATATATTTT.

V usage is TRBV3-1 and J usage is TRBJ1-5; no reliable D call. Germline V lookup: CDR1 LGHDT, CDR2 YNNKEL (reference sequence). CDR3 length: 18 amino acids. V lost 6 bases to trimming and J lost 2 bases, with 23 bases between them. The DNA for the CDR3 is TGTGCCAGCAGGGTGCAGGAGGCCGGGTCCGGACGCAATCAGCCCCAGCATTTT. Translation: CASRVQEAGSGRNQPQHF.

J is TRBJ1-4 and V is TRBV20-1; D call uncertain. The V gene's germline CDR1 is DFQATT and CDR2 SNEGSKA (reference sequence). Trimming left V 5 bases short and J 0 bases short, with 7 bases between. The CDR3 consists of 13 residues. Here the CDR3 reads CSALVPTNEKLFF. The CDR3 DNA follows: TGCAGTGCTCTAGTCCCAACTAATGAAAAACTGTTTTTT.